These 16 T cell receptor beta chains were all obtained from the same sample, sequenced in a study of blood T cell repertoires in COVID-19. Profiling relied on immunoSEQ multiplex PCR, and the TCRdb table lists in-frame clones only, not all of them. The table has about 210,000 clones, roughly four fifths seen once. Sequences were obtained from peripheral blood. The receptors derive from a woman between 40 and 55 years old with acute or convalescent COVID-19.

This chain uses TRBV7-9 with TRBJ2-1; TRBD1 might be the D (6 bases). Trimming removed 4 bases from V and 7 bases from J, with 17 bases in between. Looked up from germline, CDR1 is SEHNR and CDR2 is FQNEAQ (reference sequence). CDR3 length: 15 residues. CDR3 DNA sequence: TGTGCCAGCAGCTCACCCGGGACACCCATAAATGAGCAGTTCTTC. Translating gives CASSSPGTPINEQFF. The full variable domain, with the rest looked up from reference TRBV7-9 and TRBJ2-1, is DTGVSQNPRHKITKRGQNVTFRCDPISEHNRLYWYRQTLGQGPEFLTYFQNEAQLEKSRLLSDRFSAERPKGSFSTLEIQRTEQGDSAMYLCASSSPGTPINEQFFGPGTRLTVL.

This clone occurred a few times. This chain connects TRBV25-1 to TRBJ2-3; 8 nucleotides agree with TRBD1. CDR1 is MGHDK and CDR2 is SYGVNS in the germline V gene. There are 15 residues in the CDR3. Trimming cost V 3 bases and J 1 base; bases outside gene matches: 3. In nucleotides, the CDR3 is TGTGCCAGCAGTGATTTGGACAGGGGCACAGATACGCAGTATTTT. Translating it yields CASSDLDRGTDTQYF.

This chain links TRBV4-3 with TRBJ2-1; the match to TRBD2 covers 8 bases. With V trimmed by 1 base and J by 0 bases, 5 bases remained unmatched. CDR1 is LGHNA, CDR2 YSLEER, per germline. This CDR3 contains 17 residues. Here the CDR3 reads CASSQGLAGPSYNEQFF. Here the CDR3 DNA reads TGCGCCAGCAGCCAAGGGTTAGCGGGACCCTCCTACAATGAGCAGTTCTTC.

The V call is TRBV7-9, the J call TRBJ2-1, with TRBD2 matching over 11 bases. Germline V CDR1 and CDR2: SEHNR, FQNEAQ (reference sequence). After removal of 4 bases from V and 3 bases from J, the junction contained 2 bases not matched to a gene. The length of the CDR3 is 15 residues. CDR3 amino acids: CASSSLAGGYNEQFF. The CDR3 nucleotides are TGTGCCAGCAGCTCTCTAGCGGGGGGCTACAATGAGCAGTTCTTC.

This CDR3 reads CASGLDPGLAKNIQYF. CDR3 DNA sequence: TGTGCTAGTGGTTTGGACCCAGGGTTAGCCAAAAACATTCAGTACTTC. The V call is TRBV12-5, the J call TRBJ2-4; D is possibly TRBD1 (5 bases). CDR1 is LGHNT and CDR2 is FRNRAP in the germline V gene. Trimming left V 1 base short and J 0 bases short, with 10 bases between. CDR3 length: 16 residues. The whole variable domain, remainder taken from reference TRBV12-5 and TRBJ2-4, is DARVTQTPRHKVTEMGQEVTMRCQPILGHNTVFWYRQTMMQGLELLAYFRNRAPLDDSGMPKDRFSAEMPDATLATLKIQPSEPRDSAVYFCASGLDPGLAKNIQYFGAGTRLSVL.

This chain uses TRBV10-3 with TRBJ1-2; no firm D call. Trimming took 3 bases from V and 4 from J, leaving 9 bases between them. The CDR3 is made up of 13 amino acids. Germline CDR1 reads ENHRY; CDR2 reads SYGVKD. The CDR3 sequence: CAISDPARYGYTF. The CDR3, as DNA: TGTGCCATCAGTGATCCCGCGCGCTATGGCTACACCTTC.

This chain links TRBV5-6 with TRBJ2-6, with TRBD1 matching 8 bases. This CDR3 comprises 18 residues. Germline values: CDR1 SGHDT, CDR2 YYEEEE. V shed 1 base, J shed 1 base, and the junction held 7 bases outside the gene matches. In DNA form, the CDR3 reads TGTGCCAGCAGCTTGCCCGGGACAGGCGCTTCTGGGGCCAACGTCCTGACTTTC. Translated, it gives CASSLPGTGASGANVLTF.

The chain is built from TRBV27 and TRBJ2-7; 7 bases fit TRBD1. Germline trimming cut 4 bases from V and 7 bases from J; bases unmatched to any gene: 7. Per the germline V gene, CDR1 is MNHEY and CDR2 is SMNVEV (reference sequence). The CDR3 runs to 13 residues. CDR3: CASSSTSGGEQYF. As DNA, the CDR3 is TGTGCCAGCAGTTCTACCTCAGGGGGAGAGCAGTACTTC.

This clone has only a few counts. J is TRBJ1-2 and V is TRBV21-1. TRBV21-1 is a known pseudogene. The CDR3 has 12 amino acids. The CDR3 sequence is CASMLRNYGYTF. CDR3 bases: TGTGCCAGCATGCTGAGGAACTATGGCTACACCTTC.

The chain couples TRBV5-1 to TRBJ2-1, with 9 bases matching TRBD2. V lost 4 bases, J lost 12 bases, and 20 bases stayed unmatched. This CDR3 contains 17 residues. CDR1 and CDR2 (germline): SGHRS, YFSETQ. The CDR3 region is CASSPLSGTSSPSGQFF. As DNA, the CDR3 is TGCGCCAGCAGCCCCCTGTCCGGGACTAGCTCCCCCTCGGGGCAGTTCTTC. Complete variable domain (other parts from reference TRBV5-1 and TRBJ2-1): KAGVTQTPRYLIKTRGQQVTLSCSPISGHRSVSWYQQTPGQGLQFLFEYFSETQRNKGNFPGRFSGRQFSNSRSEMNVSTLELGDSALYLCASSPLSGTSSPSGQFFGPGTRLTVL.

The CDR3 region has the DNA TGTGCCAGCTGCTACCCCGGGGGGACCACTGAAGCTTTCTTT. Its protein is CASCYPGGTTEAFF. V usage is TRBV5-6 and J usage is TRBJ1-1; D possibly corresponds to TRBD1 (5 bases). Germline V gives CDR1 SGHDT, CDR2 YYEEEE. The ends were cut back, 7 bases at V and 4 bases at J, with 17 bases in the middle. CDR3 length equals 14 residues.

J is TRBJ1-2 and V is TRBV7-5; the D call in the table, TRBD1, was not verified against the DNA. TRBV7-5 is classified as a pseudogene. CDR3 length equals 15 residues. As DNA, the CDR3 is TGTGCCAGAAGCCCAGTGGCCAGGCGCACCTATGGCTACACCTTC. Its protein product is CARSPVARRTYGYTF.

The chain recombines TRBV19 with TRBJ1-2; the match to TRBD1 covers 11 bases. V dropped 6 bases and J dropped 2; count of bases not matched to a gene: 2. Germline values: CDR1 LNHDA, CDR2 SQIVND (reference sequence). The CDR3 is 14 residues long. CDR3 coding DNA: TGTGCCAGTAGCGGACAGGGGGCAAACTATGGCTACACCTTC. Protein sequence: CASSGQGANYGYTF.

The rearrangement joins TRBV30 to TRBJ1-3; TRBD1 matches 7 bases. The germline V gene encodes CDR1 GTSNPN and CDR2 SVGIG (reference sequence). This CDR3 spans 17 amino acids. After removal of 0 bases from V and 0 bases from J, the junction contained 8 bases not matched to a gene. CDR3 region: CAWSVPRGVISGNTIYF. CDR3 nucleotides: TGTGCCTGGAGTGTCCCCAGGGGGGTAATCTCTGGAAACACCATATATTTT.

This sequence joins TRBV6-5 and TRBJ1-2; 7 bases line up with TRBD1. The germline CDR1 and CDR2 sequences are MNHEY and SVGAGI. The J segment lost 8 bases and the V segment lost 6 bases, leaving 9 bases of the junction unmatched. This CDR3 spans 13 amino acids. In nucleotides, the CDR3 is TGTGCCAGCAGATCTACAGGGGTGGGGGGCTACACCTTC. It is translated as CASRSTGVGGYTF.

This chain connects TRBV27 to TRBJ1-2; no clear D gene. The V and J ends lost 6 bases and 4 bases respectively, with 9 bases between them. Germline values: CDR1 MNHEY, CDR2 SMNVEV (reference sequence). The CDR3 is 12 residues long. The CDR3 region has the DNA TGTGCCAGCAGGTATCGGGGCTATGGCTACACCTTC. This sequence encodes CASRYRGYGYTF.